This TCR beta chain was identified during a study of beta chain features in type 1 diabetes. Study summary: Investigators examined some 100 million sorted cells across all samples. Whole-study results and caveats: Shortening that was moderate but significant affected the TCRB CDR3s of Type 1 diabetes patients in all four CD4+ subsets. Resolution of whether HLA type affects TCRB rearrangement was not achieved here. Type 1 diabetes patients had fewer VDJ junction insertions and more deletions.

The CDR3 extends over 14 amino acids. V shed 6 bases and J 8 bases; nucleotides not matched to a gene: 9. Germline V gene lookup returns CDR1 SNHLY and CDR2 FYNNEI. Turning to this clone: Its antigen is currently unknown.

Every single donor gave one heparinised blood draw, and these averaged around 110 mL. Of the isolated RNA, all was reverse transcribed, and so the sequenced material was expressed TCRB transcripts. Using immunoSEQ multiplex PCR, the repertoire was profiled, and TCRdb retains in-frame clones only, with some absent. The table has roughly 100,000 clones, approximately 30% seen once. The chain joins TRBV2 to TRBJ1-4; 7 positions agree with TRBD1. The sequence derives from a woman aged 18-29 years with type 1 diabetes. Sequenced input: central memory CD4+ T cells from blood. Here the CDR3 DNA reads TGTGCCAGCAGGAGGACAGGTGTGGGAGAAAAACTGTTTTTT. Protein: CASRRTGVGEKLFF.